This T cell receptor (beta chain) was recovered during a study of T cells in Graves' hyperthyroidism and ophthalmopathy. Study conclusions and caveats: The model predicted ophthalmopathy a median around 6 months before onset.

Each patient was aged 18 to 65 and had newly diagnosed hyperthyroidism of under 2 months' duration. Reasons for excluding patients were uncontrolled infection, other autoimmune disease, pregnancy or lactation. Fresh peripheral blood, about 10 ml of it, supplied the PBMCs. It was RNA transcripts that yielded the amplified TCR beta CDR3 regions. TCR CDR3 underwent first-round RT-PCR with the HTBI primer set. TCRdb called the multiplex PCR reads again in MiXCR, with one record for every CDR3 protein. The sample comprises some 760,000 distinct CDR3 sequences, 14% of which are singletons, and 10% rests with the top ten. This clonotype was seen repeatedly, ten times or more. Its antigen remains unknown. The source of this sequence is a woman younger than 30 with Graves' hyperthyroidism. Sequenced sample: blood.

This CDR3 is CASSQEIGRERDEQYF. CDR3 DNA: TGCGCCAGCAGCCAAGAAATTGGACGGGAGCGGGACGAGCAGTACTTC. V and J are TRBV4-3 and TRBJ2-7; D possibly corresponds to TRBD2 (6 bases). Trimming shortened V by 0 bases and J by 5 bases, and 17 bases separated the two germline ends. Germline V gives CDR1 LGHNA, CDR2 YSLEER. This CDR3 comprises 16 residues.